These 14 T cell receptor beta chains were sequenced from one sample in a study of blood T cell repertoires in COVID-19. Clones were sequenced by immunoSEQ multiplex PCR, and TCRdb holds only the in-frame ones, with some missing. The sample consists of fewer than 70,000 clones, nearly 95% of them appearing once. The specimen was peripheral blood. Every receptor here comes from a man between 50 and 59 years old with active COVID-19.

The chain has TRBV6-5 and TRBJ1-5; 10 positions agree with TRBD1. V shed 4 bases and J 7 bases; nucleotides not matched to a gene: 4. The CDR3 extends over 14 amino acids. CDR1 is MNHEY and CDR2 is SVGAGI in the germline V gene. The CDR3 sequence: CASSLDRGIQPQHF. CDR3 DNA sequence: TGTGCCAGCAGTTTGGACAGGGGGATACAGCCCCAGCATTTT.

This sequence joins TRBV2 and TRBJ2-2, with D perhaps TRBD2 (5 bases). The V end lost 3 bases, the J end lost 6 bases, and 11 bases lay between the germline ends. The length of the CDR3 is 14 residues. CDR1 and CDR2 (germline): SNHLY, FYNNEI. CDR3 sequence: CASSEEALAGELFF. The CDR3 region has the DNA TGTGCCAGCAGTGAGGAGGCCCTCGCCGGGGAGCTGTTTTTT.

This clone has more than one count but fewer than ten. This chain connects TRBV5-4 to TRBJ1-2; D possibly corresponds to TRBD1 (5 bases). V lost 3 bases and J lost 4, with 16 bases in between. Germline V CDR1 and CDR2: SGHNT, YYREEE (reference sequence). The CDR3 loop spans 15 amino acids. The CDR3 reads CASSSSGGSRYGYTF. CDR3 sequence (DNA): TGTGCCAGCAGCTCTAGTGGGGGGTCCCGCTATGGCTACACCTTC.

V gene TRBV7-6 combines with J gene TRBJ2-1, with D uncertain. This CDR3 has 15 residues. Trimming removed 1 base at V and 2 bases at J, with 9 bases between. CDR1 and CDR2 (germline): SGHVS, FNYEAQ. The CDR3 DNA sequence: TGTGCCAGCAGCTTAGTTACTCGTGCCTACAATGAGCAGTTCTTC. This codes for CASSLVTRAYNEQFF. Full variable domain (outside the CDR3, taken from reference TRBV7-6 and TRBJ2-1): GAGVSQSPRYKVTKRGQDVALRCDPISGHVSLYWYRQALGQGPEFLTYFNYEAQQDKSGLPNDRFSAERPEGSISTLTIQRTEQRDSAMYRCASSLVTRAYNEQFFGPGTRLTVL.

The V call is TRBV6-5, the J call TRBJ2-5, with D unresolved. The CDR3 has 13 residues. Trimming shortened V by 6 bases and J by 5 bases, and 13 bases separated the two germline ends. The germline V gene encodes CDR1 MNHEY and CDR2 SVGAGI. The CDR3, as DNA: TGTGCCAGCAGCGCGGTCCTCTTGGAGACCCAGTACTTC. It translates to CASSAVLLETQYF.

The table lists this clone with a count of one. The genes are TRBV2 and TRBJ1-6, with 7 bases aligning to TRBD1. The junction had 6 bases not matched to a gene; V was cut back by 4 bases and J by 6 bases. In germline, CDR1 is SNHLY, CDR2 FYNNEI. This CDR3 contains 15 residues. CDR3 loop: CASSASGTANSPLHF. In nucleotides, the CDR3 is TGTGCCAGCAGTGCCTCCGGGACAGCTAATTCACCCCTCCACTTT.

This chain uses TRBV5-4 with TRBJ2-5; 10 bases align to TRBD2. Germline loops: CDR1 SGHNT, CDR2 YYREEE (reference sequence). The CDR3 is 15 residues long. V was clipped by 2 bases and J by 4 bases; unmatched bases: 5. Written as DNA, the CDR3 is TGTGCCAGCAGCTTAGCGGGGGGGGATAGAGAGACCCAGTACTTC. This sequence encodes CASSLAGGDRETQYF.

The chain uses TRBV10-3 and TRBJ2-7; 7 bases map to TRBD2. The CDR3 has 15 amino acids. CDR1 and CDR2 (germline): ENHRY, SYGVKD. V lost 5 bases, J lost 6 bases, and 13 bases stayed unmatched. The CDR3 DNA follows: TGTGCCATCAGTTCGATGGGGGGGAGTCTCTCCGAGCAGTACTTC. This gives the protein CAISSMGGSLSEQYF.

The rearrangement uses TRBV5-8 and TRBJ2-5; maybe TRBD2 (5 bases). Germline V gene sequence: CDR1 SGHTS, CDR2 YDEGEE. The germline V and J ends were trimmed by 0 bases and 2 bases, with 11 bases remaining between them. The CDR3 length is 15 residues. The CDR3 nucleotides are TGTGCCAGCAGCTTGGGTTTATCGGGGCAAGAGACCCAGTACTTC. Its protein is CASSLGLSGQETQYF.

V is TRBV3-1 (or the pseudogene TRBV3-2) and J is TRBJ2-1; TRBD2 matches at 10 bases. Germline V gene lookup returns CDR1 LGHDT and CDR2 YNNKEL (reference sequence). This CDR3 comprises 15 residues. V shed 3 bases, J shed 7 bases, and the junction held 6 bases outside the gene matches. The CDR3 nucleotides read TGTGCCAGCAGCCACTCGAGCGGGAGGGGGAATGAGCAGTTCTTC. Residues: CASSHSSGRGNEQFF.

The rearrangement uses TRBV6-2 or TRBV6-3 and TRBJ2-3; TRBD2 aligns across 9 bases. Germline V gene lookup returns CDR1 MNHEY and CDR2 SVGEGT. V shed 4 bases, J shed 6 bases, and the junction held 8 bases outside the gene matches. CDR3 length: 15 residues. The CDR3 DNA reads TGTGCCAGCAGTTGGGCGGGGGGGCCGATCGATACGCAGTATTTT. Amino acid sequence: CASSWAGGPIDTQYF.

V usage is TRBV5-1 and J usage is TRBJ1-4; D is uncertain. The germline V gene encodes CDR1 SGHRS and CDR2 YFSETQ. The CDR3 totals 16 residues. V lost 4 bases and J 0 bases, leaving 13 bases between the germline ends. The CDR3 spells CASSQVSGATNEKLFF. In DNA form, the CDR3 reads TGCGCCAGCAGCCAGGTTTCGGGAGCAACTAATGAAAAACTGTTTTTT.

This rearrangement joins TRBV5-4 to TRBJ2-7; the match to TRBD2 covers 8 bases. V lost 1 base and J lost 5; bases outside the gene matches: 5. The CDR3 extends over 14 amino acids. Germline V gene sequence: CDR1 SGHNT, CDR2 YYREEE (reference sequence). The CDR3 DNA reads as TGTGCCAGCAGCTTGAAGGGACTAGTAAACGAGCAGTACTTC. The encoded protein is CASSLKGLVNEQYF.

The chain recombines TRBV11-2 with TRBJ2-7, with 7 bases identical to TRBD1. The trim removed 3 bases at V and 0 bases at J, leaving 5 bases unmatched. Looked up from germline, CDR1 is SGHAT and CDR2 is FQNNGV. The CDR3 is 15 amino acids. As DNA, the CDR3 is TGTGCCAGCAGCTTTGGTGCAGGGGGCTCCTACGAGCAGTACTTC. Encoded protein: CASSFGAGGSYEQYF.